One sample yielded the 5 T cell receptor beta chains listed below, sequenced in a study of graft-versus-host responses after intestinal transplantation. Clones were read by immunoSEQ multiplex PCR, and TCRdb kept only the in-frame ones, dropping some. The sample lists 15,000 to 20,000 clones; roughly four fifths were seen once. The sequences come from PBMCs, collected 14 days after transplant. The receptors derive from a human patient who received an intestinal transplant, so some T cells may come from the graft donor.

The J gene is TRBJ2-7, the V gene TRBV19; the match to TRBD2 covers 8 bases. CDR1 LNHDA and CDR2 SQIVND come from the germline V gene (reference sequence). This CDR3 has 18 amino acids. V dropped 3 bases and J dropped 0; count of bases not matched to a gene: 13. The CDR3: CASSIGSGGSGHSYEQYF. The CDR3 DNA follows: TGTGCCAGTAGTATTGGCTCGGGAGGGTCGGGTCACTCCTACGAGCAGTACTTC. The full variable domain, rest sourced from reference TRBV19 and TRBJ2-7, is DGGITQSPKYLFRKEGQNVTLSCEQNLNHDAMYWYRQDPGQGLRLIYYSQIVNDFQKGDIAEGYSVSREKKESFPLTVTSAQKNPTAFYLCASSIGSGGSGHSYEQYFGPGTRLTVT.

The genes are TRBV7-2 and TRBJ1-1; D ambiguous. The CDR3 is made up of 17 amino acids. Germline CDR1 SGHTA, CDR2 FQGNSA. Trimming took off 5 bases at V and 0 bases at J, with 19 bases between the two ends. Here the CDR3 DNA reads TGTGCCAGCAGCCCCCGCCCGGTCGGGGTCATGAACACTGAAGCTTTCTTT. Protein product: CASSPRPVGVMNTEAFF.

This clone was found once. This chain's CDR3 is CASSLPGDGANVLTF. The CDR3 nucleotides are TGTGCCAGCAGTTTACCAGGGGATGGGGCCAACGTCCTGACTTTC. V usage is TRBV27 and J usage is TRBJ2-6, with a weak D call TRBD1 (6 bases). Per the germline V gene, CDR1 is MNHEY and CDR2 is SMNVEV (reference sequence). The CDR3 spans 15 residues. The V end was cut by 2 bases, the J end by 3 bases, with 8 bases between. The whole variable domain, remainder taken from reference TRBV27 and TRBJ2-6, is EAQVTQNPRYLITVTGKKLTVTCSQNMNHEYMSWYRQDPGLGLRQIYYSMNVEVTDKGDVPEGYKVSRKEKRNFPLILESPSPNQTSLYFCASSLPGDGANVLTFGAGSRLTVL.

This clone was observed a single time. This chain links TRBV7-3 with TRBJ2-1, with 8 bases matching TRBD2. Trimming at V came to 3 bases and at J to 6 bases, leaving 4 bases not matched to a gene. The CDR3 has 14 amino acids. Germline CDR1 SGHTA, CDR2 FQGTGA. The CDR3 loop reads CASSLGLGFNEQFF. The CDR3 DNA sequence: TGTGCCAGCAGCTTGGGACTAGGGTTCAATGAGCAGTTCTTC.

J is TRBJ2-1 and V is TRBV15; D call uncertain. The CDR3 contains 15 residues. Germline V gene lookup returns CDR1 LNHNV and CDR2 YYDKDF (reference sequence). Trimming cost V 0 bases and J 6 bases, with 12 bases left between them. The CDR3 region has the DNA TGTGCCACCAGCAGAGATACGAGTAGCTTCAATGAGCAGTTCTTC. Translated, it gives CATSRDTSSFNEQFF. The variable domain in full, with the rest retrieved from reference TRBV15 and TRBJ2-1, is DAMVIQNPRYQVTQFGKPVTLSCSQTLNHNVMYWYQQKSSQAPKLLFHYYDKDFNNEADTPDNFQSRRPNTSFCFLDIRSPGLGDTAMYLCATSRDTSSFNEQFFGPGTRLTVL.